A single sample is the source of the 17 T cell receptor beta chains below, sequenced in a study of CD8+ T cells in alopecia areata (dated by TCRdb to the late 2010s). The sample's treatment or condition label is to be understood as: oral pan-JAK inhibitor, 5-10 mg twice daily. Library preparation used the immunoSEQ multiplex PCR assay. For TCR sequencing, RNA was extracted from every sample and reverse transcribed into cDNA to serve as template. TCRdb took over this immuneACCESS table, retaining in-frame rearrangements with V and J assigned. Such tables are incomplete; in checked studies, under half of the missing clones stem from an unresolved V gene, and the remainder is unexplained. Present in this sample are more than 150,000 clones, around 51% of which were seen just once. Over 9.5% of the sample goes to the ten largest clones. This specimen consisted of CD8+ T cells sorted from blood, obtained around week 53, from a patient treated with tofacitinib. All receptors derive from a human donor with alopecia areata.

The rearrangement joins TRBV25-1 to TRBJ1-6, with a tentative D call TRBD1 (5 bases). Germline V gives CDR1 MGHDK, CDR2 SYGVNS. Trimming cost V 6 bases and J 6 bases, with 9 bases left between them. The CDR3 contains 13 residues. In DNA, the CDR3 is TGTGCCAGCAGCAGGGACGGTAATTCACCCCTCCACTTT. Amino acids: CASSRDGNSPLHF.

This clone was found a few times. The V call is TRBV7-9, the J call TRBJ1-1; TRBD1 aligns across 11 bases. The CDR3 is 16 amino acids. Trimming at V came to 5 bases and at J to 1 base, leaving 6 bases not matched to a gene. Germline CDR1 SEHNR, CDR2 FQNEAQ (reference sequence). CDR3 coding DNA: TGTGCCAGCAGCCCAGCGGGGACAGGGGGGAACACTGAAGCTTTCTTT. This encodes CASSPAGTGGNTEAFF.

The CDR3 nucleotides are TGTGCCAGCAGCTCCGACGCCAACTATGGCTACACCTTC. This gives the protein CASSSDANYGYTF. The chain uses TRBV7-3 and TRBJ1-2; D remains ambiguous. The V gene lost 4 bases and the J gene lost 2 bases, with 8 bases spanning the gap. The CDR3 totals 13 residues. CDR1 is SGHTA and CDR2 is FQGTGA in the germline V gene. Full variable domain (rest looked up from reference TRBV7-3 and TRBJ1-2): GAGVSQTPSNKVTEKGKYVELRCDPISGHTALYWYRQSLGQGPEFLIYFQGTGAADDSGLPNDRFFAVRPEGSVSTLKIQRTERGDSAVYLCASSSDANYGYTFGSGTRLTVV.

This clone was detected a few times. The V call is TRBV30, the J call TRBJ2-1, with D possibly being TRBD1 or TRBD2 (5 bases each). CDR3 size: 14 residues. V shed 0 bases and J shed 8 bases, with 14 bases lying between them. The V gene's germline CDR1 is GTSNPN and CDR2 SVGIG (reference sequence). In DNA form, the CDR3 reads TGTGCCTGGAGTGTACTGGGGGATACCGATGAGCAGTTCTTC. It translates to CAWSVLGDTDEQFF.

The CDR3 is CSVVQGTAEAFF. Written as DNA, the CDR3 is TGCAGCGTTGTACAGGGGACCGCTGAAGCTTTCTTT. The V call is TRBV29-1, the J call TRBJ1-1; 7 positions agree with TRBD1. Germline trimming cut 4 bases from V and 6 bases from J; bases unmatched to any gene: 5. Germline values: CDR1 SQVTM, CDR2 ANQGSEA. The CDR3 consists of 12 residues.

The chain couples TRBV6-5 to TRBJ2-1; possibly TRBD1 or TRBD2 for D (5 bases each). Germline V CDR1 and CDR2: MNHEY, SVGAGI. This CDR3 region has 16 residues. With 2 bases removed from V and 2 bases from J, the gap between germline ends came to 13 bases. CDR3 in amino acids: CASSYEGRVAYNEQFF. In DNA form, the CDR3 reads TGTGCCAGCAGTTACGAGGGGCGGGTTGCCTACAATGAGCAGTTCTTC.

V gene TRBV2 combines with J gene TRBJ2-2; 11 bases agree with TRBD1. In germline, CDR1 is SNHLY, CDR2 FYNNEI. The CDR3 is 15 amino acids. Trimming removed 5 bases from V and 5 bases from J; junction bases left unmatched: 4. The CDR3 here is CASSPGTGGTGELFF. CDR3 nucleotide sequence: TGTGCCAGCAGTCCCGGGACAGGGGGGACCGGGGAGCTGTTTTTT.

The chain employs TRBV15 and TRBJ2-2, with 7 bases identical to TRBD2. The CDR3 is 13 residues long. Germline V gene sequence: CDR1 LNHNV, CDR2 YYDKDF (reference sequence). The junction had 1 base not matched to a gene; V was cut back by 8 bases and J by 1 base. The CDR3 nucleotides read TGTGCCACCGGCGGGGGGAACACCGGGGAGCTGTTTTTT. As protein: CATGGGNTGELFF.

The chain recombines TRBV11-2 with TRBJ2-7, with a possible D match to TRBD1 (5 bases). The CDR3 covers 17 residues. The germline V gene encodes CDR1 SGHAT and CDR2 FQNNGV. Trimming removed 3 bases from V and 2 bases from J, with 20 bases in between. CDR3 coding DNA: TGTGCCAGCAGCTTGGGGCCGCGAACGTCGATAACCTACGAGCAGTACTTC. Its translation: CASSLGPRTSITYEQYF.

The V call is TRBV5-6, the J call TRBJ2-1; D remains ambiguous. The germline V gene encodes CDR1 SGHDT and CDR2 YYEEEE. The CDR3 runs to 15 residues. Trimming cost V 4 bases and J 0 bases, with 11 bases left between them. CDR3 sequence: CASSKDGSSYNEQFF. The CDR3 nucleotides are TGTGCCAGCAGCAAAGACGGTAGCTCCTACAATGAGCAGTTCTTC.

This clone has just a few counts. The V gene is TRBV29-1, the J gene TRBJ2-3, with D perhaps matching TRBD1 or TRBD2 (5 bases each). The V end was cut by 4 bases, the J end by 0 bases, with 8 bases between. This CDR3 is built from 13 residues. CDR1 and CDR2 (germline): SQVTM, ANQGSEA. CDR3 nucleotides: TGCAGCGTTGTGAGGGACAGCACAGATACGCAGTATTTT. As protein: CSVVRDSTDTQYF.

The chain uses TRBV12-5 and TRBJ1-5; D unclear. The CDR3 loop spans 11 amino acids. Trimming removed 4 bases at V and 5 bases at J, with 3 bases between. In germline, CDR1 is LGHNT, CDR2 FRNRAP. The DNA of the CDR3 is TGTGCTAGTGGTTGGGATCAGCCCCAGCATTTT. It yields the protein CASGWDQPQHF.

CDR3 in amino acids: CAWSVDRHEQYF. CDR3 DNA: TGTGCCTGGAGTGTAGATCGCCACGAGCAGTACTTC. The V gene is TRBV30, the J gene TRBJ2-7; D is unclear. The CDR3 covers 12 residues. Looked up from germline, CDR1 is GTSNPN and CDR2 is SVGIG (reference sequence). Trimming took 0 bases from V and 5 from J, leaving 8 bases between them.

This clone has only a few counts. This chain links TRBV30 with TRBJ2-3, with TRBD1 matching over 7 bases. The CDR3 loop spans 15 amino acids. The V segment lost 2 bases and the J segment 4 bases; nucleotides outside the gene matches: 9. Germline V gene data show CDR1 as GTSNPN and CDR2 as SVGIG (reference sequence). Here the CDR3 reads CAWSQQGQVPDTQYF. Here the CDR3 DNA reads TGTGCCTGGAGTCAACAAGGACAGGTCCCAGATACGCAGTATTTT.

This clone was picked up a small number of times. The sample has other DNA sequences that encode this CDR3 too. V usage is TRBV11-2 and J usage is TRBJ2-3; D is possibly TRBD1 (5 bases). The V and J ends lost 0 bases and 1 base respectively, with 5 bases between them. Germline V gives CDR1 SGHAT, CDR2 FQNNGV. The CDR3 spans 14 residues. CDR3 loop: CASSLDRGTDTQYF. Written as DNA, the CDR3 is TGTGCCAGCAGCTTAGACAGGGGCACAGATACGCAGTATTTT.

The chain employs TRBV4-2 and TRBJ2-1; TRBD2 agrees at 10 bases. CDR1 is LGHNA and CDR2 is YNFKEQ in the germline V gene. V shed 1 base, J shed 8 bases, and the junction held 8 bases outside the gene matches. This CDR3 is 16 amino acids long. The CDR3 loop is CASSQVESGGAHEQFF. CDR3 nucleotides: TGTGCCAGCAGCCAAGTGGAAAGCGGGGGGGCCCATGAGCAGTTCTTC.

The chain employs TRBV20-1 and TRBJ2-3; TRBD2 agrees at 7 bases. Looked up from germline, CDR1 is DFQATT and CDR2 is SNEGSKA (reference sequence). This CDR3 has 9 amino acids. DNA for the CDR3: TGCGGGGGGGCAGATACGCAGTATTTT. Translated: CGGADTQYF.